Listed below are T cell receptor beta chains from one sample, sequenced in a study of T cell responses to AZD1222 COVID-19 vaccine. Using immunoSEQ multiplex PCR, the repertoire was profiled, and TCRdb retains in-frame clones only, with some absent. The sample lists around 200,000 clones, 85% to 95% occurring once. The sequencing used peripheral blood, collected on day 0 of AZD1222 vaccination. These receptors all come from an adult in good health. Each CDR3 is given with its conserved first and last residue. The D gene is left open where the match is weak. The size field is filled for only some rows; it gives once, few, many or a size class.

j_call | v_call | d_call | clone_size | cdr3_nt | cdr3_aa
TRBJ2-5 | TRBV18 | NA | NA | TGTGCCAGCTCACCTGGACTGGATCAAGAGACCCAGTACTTC | CASSPGLDQETQYF
TRBJ2-1 | TRBV9 | TRBD2 | NA | TGTGCCAGCAGCGTAACGGGGACTAGCAATTACAATGAGCAGTTCTTC | CASSVTGTSNYNEQFF
TRBJ1-1 | TRBV10-2 | NA | NA | TGCGCCAGCAGGCGGACAGAGAACACTGAAGCTTTCTTT | CASRRTENTEAFF
TRBJ2-1 | TRBV11-2 | NA | NA | TGTGCCAGCAGCTTAAGTGTAGGAGTGGAGTATGAGCAGTTCTTC | CASSLSVGVEYEQFF
TRBJ2-1 | TRBV5-6 | NA | NA | TGTGCCAGCAGCCAAACCAGGCGGCACTACAATGAGCAGTTCTTC | CASSQTRRHYNEQFF
TRBJ1-2 | TRBV9 | NA | once | TGTGCCAGCAGCGCCGAGGGGAGACCTTATGGCTACACCTTC | CASSAEGRPYGYTF
TRBJ2-1 | TRBV19 | TRBD2 | NA | TGTGCCAGTAGCTTCCTGCAGACTAGCGGCTATAGTGAGCAGTTCTTC | CASSFLQTSGYSEQFF
TRBJ2-7 | TRBV5-1 | NA | NA | TGCGCCAGCAGCTTTGGGTCGACTGAACAGACCTACGAGCAGTACTTC | CASSFGSTEQTYEQYF
TRBJ1-2 | TRBV6-1 | NA | NA | TGTGCCAGCAGTGAAGCAAATTGGGGGCAGGGTGGGTCCCATGGCTACACCTTC | CASSEANWGQGGSHGYTF
TRBJ2-7 | TRBV5-4 | TRBD1 | NA | TGTGCCAGCAGCCAGGGACAGTACGAGCAGTACTTC | CASSQGQYEQYF
TRBJ2-7 | TRBV7-8 | NA | NA | TGTGCCAGCAGCTCGGACCTCTCGGCCTACGAGCAGTACTTC | CASSSDLSAYEQYF
TRBJ1-4 | TRBV12-5 | NA | once | TGTGCTAGTGGTCCCCGGGGTACGGTTGGAGGGGAAAAACTGTTTTTT | CASGPRGTVGGEKLFF
TRBJ1-2 | TRBV12-5 | NA | few | TGTGCTAGTGGTCTAAATCAATATGGCTACACCTTC | CASGLNQYGYTF
TRBJ2-1 | TRBV6-2/TRBV6-3 | TRBD2 | NA | TGTGCCAGCAGCTTAGCGGGGGGTAGAGATGAGCAGTTCTTC | CASSLAGGRDEQFF
TRBJ1-1 | TRBV19 | NA | few | TGTGCCAGTAGCTCTACGGGTTGGACTGAAGCTTTCTTT | CASSSTGWTEAFF